Below, 7 T cell receptor beta chains from the same sample are listed, as sequenced in a study of T cell responses to AZD1222 COVID-19 vaccine. This table comes from immunoSEQ multiplex PCR, and its TCRdb copy is limited to in-frame clones, with some not included. Among under 70,000 clones listed, roughly 90% were seen once. Source: peripheral blood, taken 28 days after the second AZD1222 dose. The receptors here all came from an adult who received the AZD1222 COVID-19 vaccine.

The CDR3: CASSLRLAGASTDTQYF. The CDR3 DNA is TGCGCCAGCAGCTTAAGACTAGCGGGGGCTAGCACAGATACGCAGTATTTT. V is TRBV5-1 and J is TRBJ2-3; 12 nucleotides line up with TRBD2. V lost 2 bases and J lost 0; bases outside the gene matches: 4. CDR3 size: 17 residues. Germline values: CDR1 SGHRS, CDR2 YFSETQ. Full variable domain (rest looked up from reference TRBV5-1 and TRBJ2-3): KAGVTQTPRYLIKTRGQQVTLSCSPISGHRSVSWYQQTPGQGLQFLFEYFSETQRNKGNFPGRFSGRQFSNSRSEMNVSTLELGDSALYLCASSLRLAGASTDTQYFGPGTRLTVL.

This chain joins TRBV11-3 and TRBJ2-7, with TRBD2 matching over 8 bases. From germline, CDR1 is SGHNT and CDR2 YENEEA. CDR3 length: 17 residues. Unmatched junction bases numbered 15, after V lost 5 bases and J lost 3 bases. The CDR3 protein is CASSPAQAGAVGYEQYF. For the CDR3, the DNA is TGTGCCAGCAGCCCCGCCCAAGCGGGAGCCGTAGGCTACGAGCAGTACTTC.

The chain is built from TRBV30 and TRBJ2-2; weak D call: TRBD1 (6 bases). Trimming took 2 bases from V and 5 from J, leaving 12 bases between them. The V gene's germline CDR1 is GTSNPN and CDR2 SVGIG (reference sequence). The CDR3 spans 14 residues. The CDR3: CAWSLTGQTGELFF. CDR3 DNA sequence: TGTGCCTGGAGTCTGACAGGTCAGACCGGGGAGCTGTTTTTT.

J is TRBJ1-3 and V is TRBV30; D perhaps matches TRBD1 (5 bases). The CDR3 has 17 residues. Per the germline V gene, CDR1 is GTSNPN and CDR2 is SVGIG (reference sequence). V was cut by 5 bases and J by 1 base, with 21 bases left in between. DNA of the CDR3: TGTGCCTGGGGAGCCCCCTTCCTTGGGGGGTCTGGAAACACCATATATTTT. Protein product: CAWGAPFLGGSGNTIYF.

The rearrangement links TRBV7-8 to TRBJ1-1; the D gene is possibly TRBD1 (6 bases). Germline assignment: CDR1 SGHVS and CDR2 FQNEAQ. V lost 3 bases and J 1 base, leaving 6 bases between the germline ends. The CDR3 is made up of 13 amino acids. CDR3 loop: CASSLGQNTEAFF. CDR3 DNA sequence: TGTGCCAGCAGCTTGGGACAGAACACTGAAGCTTTCTTT.

CDR3 sequence (DNA): TGTGCCAGCAGAGAGGTTCGGGATCGGGGCGAGCAGTACTTC. This translates into CASREVRDRGEQYF. The chain recombines TRBV6-5 with TRBJ2-7; tentatively, D is TRBD2 (5 bases). Germline CDR1 and CDR2: MNHEY and SVGAGI. The CDR3 runs to 14 residues. V dropped 6 bases and J dropped 6 bases, with 18 bases sitting between them.

The chain uses TRBV10-2 and TRBJ2-2; 11 nucleotides match TRBD2. Germline assignment: CDR1 WSHSY and CDR2 SAAADI. The junction had 13 bases not matched to a gene; V was cut back by 6 bases and J by 7 bases. The CDR3 loop spans 17 amino acids. CDR3 protein: CASRHGVAGGPDGELFF. The CDR3 nucleotides read TGCGCCAGCAGGCATGGGGTAGCGGGAGGGCCAGACGGGGAGCTGTTTTTT.